These T cell receptor beta chains were read from a single sample in a study of cytomegalovirus exposure and HLA in healthy donors. Here immunoSEQ multiplex PCR was the method, and the copy in TCRdb shows in-frame clones only, minus some. The profile shows about 66,000 clones, approximately 96% of them singletons. Sequencing used PBMCs. The receptors come from a woman between 18 and 29 years old in good health and CMV-seropositive. Each CDR3 is given without its conserved first and last residue. The D gene is left open where the match is weak.

v_gene: TRBV10-3
j_gene: TRBJ2-1
d_gene: TRBD2
CDR3aa: AISETQAGSYNEQF

v_gene: TRBV27
j_gene: TRBJ2-2
d_gene: .
CDR3aa: ASSPLGTGELF

v_gene: TRBV27
j_gene: TRBJ2-7
d_gene: TRBD1
CDR3aa: ASSRDSSYEQY

v_gene: TRBV5-3
j_gene: TRBJ2-2
d_gene: TRBD2
CDR3aa: ARSTLAGDRSGELF

v_gene: TRBV7-9
j_gene: TRBJ2-7
d_gene: .
CDR3aa: ASSQTSASAVYEQY

v_gene: TRBV27
j_gene: TRBJ2-7
d_gene: TRBD2
CDR3aa: ATRGSGIHEQY

v_gene: TRBV18
j_gene: TRBJ1-1
d_gene: .
CDR3aa: ASSPSMPEAF

v_gene: TRBV29-1
j_gene: TRBJ2-3
d_gene: .
CDR3aa: SVEDLGESTDTQY

v_gene: TRBV30
j_gene: TRBJ1-2
d_gene: TRBD1
CDR3aa: AWSQRRDRLYGYT

v_gene: TRBV5-4
j_gene: TRBJ1-1
d_gene: .
CDR3aa: ASSLMDTPNTEAF

v_gene: TRBV18
j_gene: TRBJ2-2
d_gene: .
CDR3aa: ASSPQGPAAGELF

v_gene: TRBV29-1
j_gene: TRBJ1-1
d_gene: .
CDR3aa: SVVVVGAGTEAF

v_gene: TRBV6-6
j_gene: TRBJ2-3
d_gene: TRBD2
CDR3aa: ASSYRSSGGTDTQY

v_gene: TRBV27
j_gene: TRBJ2-7
d_gene: .
CDR3aa: ASSSTSSSYEQY

v_gene: TRBV19
j_gene: TRBJ2-5
d_gene: .
CDR3aa: ASSPQDGKETQY

v_gene: TRBV5-1
j_gene: TRBJ2-3
d_gene: TRBD2
CDR3aa: ATAAGGPSDTQY

v_gene: TRBV28
j_gene: TRBJ2-1
d_gene: .
CDR3aa: ASSGDSVSYNEQF

v_gene: TRBV11-3
j_gene: TRBJ2-5
d_gene: TRBD2
CDR3aa: ASSHGSGGYQETQY

v_gene: TRBV5-1
j_gene: TRBJ2-7
d_gene: .
CDR3aa: ASSHRGQGHEQY

v_gene: TRBV19
j_gene: TRBJ1-5
d_gene: TRBD1
CDR3aa: ASSFGDRAQQPQH

v_gene: TRBV5-5
j_gene: TRBJ1-2
d_gene: .
CDR3aa: ASSLRAGNYGYT

v_gene: TRBV11-3
j_gene: TRBJ2-2
d_gene: .
CDR3aa: ASSPRTANTGELF

v_gene: TRBV28
j_gene: TRBJ2-5
d_gene: .
CDR3aa: ASRNAGYGVTQY

v_gene: TRBV19
j_gene: TRBJ1-1
d_gene: .
CDR3aa: ASHRRGNTEAF

v_gene: TRBV18
j_gene: TRBJ2-1
d_gene: TRBD2
CDR3aa: ASSPNGLADEQF

v_gene: TRBV6-5
j_gene: TRBJ2-1
d_gene: TRBD2
CDR3aa: ASSRTLTSGNEQF

v_gene: TRBV28
j_gene: TRBJ2-1
d_gene: TRBD2
CDR3aa: ASSFGSLGTSQF

v_gene: TRBV9
j_gene: TRBJ2-5
d_gene: .
CDR3aa: ASSVGERAQETQY

v_gene: TRBV30
j_gene: TRBJ2-5
d_gene: .
CDR3aa: ASRGGLETQY

v_gene: TRBV11-2
j_gene: TRBJ2-7
d_gene: TRBD2
CDR3aa: ASSLGTSVYEQY

v_gene: TRBV7-6
j_gene: TRBJ1-3
d_gene: .
CDR3aa: ASSSGTRGRNTIY

v_gene: TRBV5-4
j_gene: TRBJ2-3
d_gene: .
CDR3aa: ASSLRTDTQY

v_gene: TRBV6-5
j_gene: TRBJ1-2
d_gene: TRBD1
CDR3aa: ASSYGNRGLGYGYT

v_gene: TRBV19
j_gene: TRBJ1-5
d_gene: .
CDR3aa: ASSIVAGQPQH

v_gene: TRBV6-1
j_gene: TRBJ2-1
d_gene: TRBD2
CDR3aa: ASSWTSGSNEQF

v_gene: TRBV10-3
j_gene: TRBJ2-7
d_gene: TRBD2
CDR3aa: AISESSGVSNYEQY

v_gene: TRBV28
j_gene: TRBJ2-7
d_gene: .
CDR3aa: ASSYGRSTYEQY

v_gene: TRBV2
j_gene: TRBJ1-1
d_gene: TRBD1
CDR3aa: ASSEAGQGNTEAF

v_gene: TRBV9
j_gene: TRBJ2-1
d_gene: TRBD2
CDR3aa: ASSGEREGYNEQF

v_gene: TRBV6-4
j_gene: TRBJ2-3
d_gene: TRBD2
CDR3aa: ASSDGRDTDTQY

v_gene: TRBV25-1
j_gene: TRBJ2-1
d_gene: .
CDR3aa: ASSPRTRTSYNEQF

v_gene: TRBV19
j_gene: TRBJ2-1
d_gene: .
CDR3aa: ASRYLSEQF

v_gene: TRBV9
j_gene: TRBJ2-2
d_gene: .
CDR3aa: ASSYTNTGELF

v_gene: TRBV16
j_gene: TRBJ1-4
d_gene: .
CDR3aa: ASIPGQRAEKLF

v_gene: TRBV27
j_gene: TRBJ2-7
d_gene: .
CDR3aa: ASSGQGRYEQY

v_gene: TRBV9
j_gene: TRBJ1-2
d_gene: .
CDR3aa: ASRDSRGYT

v_gene: TRBV7-8
j_gene: TRBJ2-1
d_gene: TRBD2
CDR3aa: ASSPAGERLSNEQF

v_gene: TRBV6-1
j_gene: TRBJ2-5
d_gene: TRBD1
CDR3aa: ASSDGQGMAETQY

v_gene: TRBV4-1
j_gene: TRBJ2-1
d_gene: TRBD1
CDR3aa: ASSPGQGSYNEQF

v_gene: TRBV6-6
j_gene: TRBJ2-7
d_gene: .
CDR3aa: ASSWAGEQY

v_gene: TRBV30
j_gene: TRBJ1-5
d_gene: .
CDR3aa: AGNRDNQPQH

v_gene: TRBV10-3
j_gene: TRBJ2-1
d_gene: .
CDR3aa: AISESSRGRSEQF

v_gene: TRBV7-6
j_gene: TRBJ2-1
d_gene: TRBD2
CDR3aa: ASSSGLAGVREQF

v_gene: TRBV28
j_gene: TRBJ2-3
d_gene: .
CDR3aa: ASTLLRGDRQTDTQY